These 13 T cell receptor beta chains share one sample of origin, sequenced in a study of cytomegalovirus exposure and HLA in healthy donors. The PCR ran on 60 Vbeta and 13 Jbeta primers. This table comes from immunoSEQ multiplex PCR, and its TCRdb copy is limited to in-frame clones, with some not included. Among about 140,000 clones listed, approximately 80% were seen once. The sequencing sample was made of PBMCs. The receptors shown here come from a man in his forties in good health and CMV-seronegative.

This sequence joins TRBV10-1 and TRBJ1-2; no firm D call. There are 13 residues in the CDR3. Looked up from germline, CDR1 is WNHNN and CDR2 is SYGVQD (reference sequence). The ends were cut back, 4 bases at V and 2 bases at J, with 8 bases in the middle. This CDR3 reads CASSGGPNYGYTF. The CDR3 region has the DNA TGCGCCAGCAGTGGAGGTCCAAACTATGGCTACACCTTC.

This rearrangement joins TRBV28 to TRBJ1-5; 11 positions agree with TRBD1. V lost 6 bases to trimming and J lost 6 bases; unmatched junction nucleotides: 4. Germline V gene sequence: CDR1 MDHEN, CDR2 SYDVKM. The CDR3 runs to 14 residues. In DNA, the CDR3 is TGTGCCAGCAGGGGGACAGGGGGTCGTCAGCCCCAGCATTTT. It encodes CASRGTGGRQPQHF.

The chain has TRBV7-9 and TRBJ2-7; 10 bases align to TRBD2. The CDR3 totals 15 residues. Trimming at V came to 1 base and at J to 2 bases, leaving 2 bases not matched to a gene. Germline V lookup: CDR1 SEHNR, CDR2 FQNEAQ (reference sequence). CDR3 DNA: TGTGCCAGCAGCTTAGGGACTAGCGGTACCTACGAGCAGTACTTC. Residues: CASSLGTSGTYEQYF. Based on the CDR3 plus reference TRBV7-9 and TRBJ2-7, the full variable domain is DTGVSQNPRHKITKRGQNVTFRCDPISEHNRLYWYRQTLGQGPEFLTYFQNEAQLEKSRLLSDRFSAERPKGSFSTLEIQRTEQGDSAMYLCASSLGTSGTYEQYFGPGTRLTVT.

J is TRBJ2-4 and V is TRBV28; TRBD1 matches 10 bases. This CDR3 is 14 amino acids long. The germline gives CDR1 MDHEN, CDR2 SYDVKM. With V trimmed by 6 bases and J by 5 bases, 4 bases remained unmatched. The CDR3 here is CASSQGTGENIQYF. DNA for the CDR3: TGTGCCAGCAGCCAAGGGACAGGGGAAAACATTCAGTACTTC.

This chain uses TRBV11-3 with TRBJ1-1, with TRBD1 identical over 7 bases. CDR1 and CDR2 (germline): SGHNT, YENEEA. V was pared by 3 bases and J by 1 base, with 5 bases of the junction left unmatched. The length of the CDR3 is 15 residues. The CDR3, as DNA: TGTGCCAGCAGCTTGAACAGGGGTGCGAACACTGAAGCTTTCTTT. Its protein product is CASSLNRGANTEAFF.

This chain joins TRBV10-1 and TRBJ2-1; weak D call: TRBD1 (6 bases). Trimming removed 4 bases at V and 6 bases at J, with 10 bases between. The CDR3 contains 13 residues. Per germline, CDR1 WNHNN and CDR2 SYGVQD (reference sequence). CDR3 sequence (DNA): TGCGCCAGCAGTGTGAAAGGGGGCAATGAGCAGTTCTTC. Translating gives CASSVKGGNEQFF.

This clone was detected a few times. The gene calls are TRBV10-1 and TRBJ2-7; 10 bases map to TRBD2. Trimming cost V 7 bases and J 6 bases; bases outside gene matches: 6. The germline gives CDR1 WNHNN, CDR2 SYGVQD (reference sequence). This CDR3 region has 13 residues. The CDR3 nucleotides read TGCGCCAGCAATGTAGCGGGGGGTAGCGAGCAGTACTTC. The encoded protein is CASNVAGGSEQYF.

The chain uses TRBV28 and TRBJ1-6; D not certain. This CDR3 is built from 13 residues. The germline gives CDR1 MDHEN, CDR2 SYDVKM. The germline V and J ends were trimmed by 7 bases and 7 bases, with 11 bases remaining between them. The CDR3 coding sequence is TGTGCCAGCAATCGGGTTTCCAATTCACCCCTCCACTTT. As protein: CASNRVSNSPLHF.

The V and J genes are TRBV5-1 and TRBJ2-5; D possibly corresponds to TRBD2 (6 bases). This CDR3 has 15 amino acids. CDR1 and CDR2 (germline): SGHRS, YFSETQ. Deletions cut 5 bases from V and 1 base from J, with 15 bases between. CDR3 bases: TGCGCCAGCAGGGAGGAGGGAAGTCTCCAAGAGACCCAGTACTTC. Protein sequence: CASREEGSLQETQYF. Full variable domain (outside the CDR3, taken from reference TRBV5-1 and TRBJ2-5): KAGVTQTPRYLIKTRGQQVTLSCSPISGHRSVSWYQQTPGQGLQFLFEYFSETQRNKGNFPGRFSGRQFSNSRSEMNVSTLELGDSALYLCASREEGSLQETQYFGPGTRLLVL.

This chain links TRBV5-1 with TRBJ1-6; D is unresolved. The CDR3 covers 14 residues. Germline V gene lookup returns CDR1 SGHRS and CDR2 YFSETQ. Trimming took off 0 bases at V and 7 bases at J, with 8 bases between the two ends. In DNA form, the CDR3 reads TGCGCCAGCAGCTTGGGGCCCGTAAATTCACCCCTCCACTTT. This gives the protein CASSLGPVNSPLHF.

The genes are TRBV28 and TRBJ2-2; 9 bases map to TRBD1. After removal of 6 bases from V and 6 bases from J, the junction contained 11 bases not matched to a gene. Germline lookup yields CDR1 MDHEN and CDR2 SYDVKM. The CDR3 runs to 16 residues. CDR3 sequence reads: CASSLGGQGRPGELFF. The DNA of the CDR3 is TGTGCCAGCAGCCTGGGGGGACAGGGACGCCCCGGGGAGCTGTTTTTT.

This sequence joins TRBV7-8 and TRBJ2-2, with 8 bases lining up with TRBD2. CDR1 and CDR2 from the germline V gene are SGHVS and FQNEAQ. The length of the CDR3 is 15 residues. With 6 bases clipped from V and 0 bases from J, the junction kept 3 bases outside the gene matches. The CDR3 DNA sequence: TGTGCCAGCAGGCTACTAGCGGCGAACACCGGGGAGCTGTTTTTT. Translation gives CASRLLAANTGELFF. Full variable domain (missing parts from reference TRBV7-8 and TRBJ2-2): GAGVSQSPRYKVAKRGQDVALRCDPISGHVSLFWYQQALGQGPEFLTYFQNEAQLDKSGLPSDRFFAERPEGSVSTLKIQRTQQEDSAVYLCASRLLAANTGELFFGEGSRLTVL.

Remarks on this clone: One junction end does not reproduce the germline sequence, and a read error may be involved. The chain uses TRBV18 and TRBJ2-7, with D maybe TRBD1 (6 bases). Per the germline V gene, CDR1 is KGHSH and CDR2 is LQKENI. This CDR3 contains 13 residues. The CDR3 protein is CASSPRDRSADRF. The CDR3 region has the DNA TGTGCCAGCTCACCACGCGACAGGTCCGCGGACCGCTTC.